The clone carrying this T cell receptor (beta chain) has a count of ten or more. TCRdb ran MiXCR on the 5' RACE reads and lists one entry per CDR3 protein. The data hold under 45,000 distinct CDR3 sequences, with 20% to 25% observed a single time. Time point given: technical triplicate 3. The data originate from a study of neurological immune-mediated disorders. The CDR3 consists of 13 residues. V shed 5 bases and J shed 0 bases, with 5 bases lying between them. Per the germline V gene, CDR1 is LGHDT and CDR2 is YNNKEL (reference sequence). The receptor was isolated from a man in his sixties with HTLV-1-associated myelopathy (HAM/TSP). The sample was PBMCs. V usage is TRBV3-1 and J usage is TRBJ2-1, with no clear D. The CDR3 DNA reads as TGTGCCAGCAGCATTAGCTCCTACAATGAGCAGTTCTTC. As protein: CASSISSYNEQFF.